This T cell receptor (beta chain) is drawn from a study of response to subunit inactivated influenza vaccine. From the RT-PCR reads, TCRdb called clonotypes with MiXCR, one entry per CDR3 protein. Of some 800,000 distinct CDR3 sequences in the sample, 21% were seen once. The length of the CDR3 is 16 residues. In germline, CDR1 is MNHEY, CDR2 SVGEGT. Losses at the gene ends were 2 bases for V and 5 bases for J; bases not matched to a gene: 5. Sequences were derived from PBMCs from blood, sampled 4 to 6 days after vaccination. This TCR was sampled from a man aged 50 to 60 who received an inactivated influenza vaccine. The rearrangement links TRBV6-2 or TRBV6-3 to TRBJ2-1; 11 bases line up with TRBD1. CDR3 sequence reads: CASSYPDRGRNNEQFF. CDR3 coding DNA: TGTGCCAGCAGTTACCCGGACAGGGGGCGAAACAATGAGCAGTTCTTC.